This T cell receptor beta chain was sequenced for a study of OX40 agonist ivuxolimab in advanced cancers. Produced via immunoSEQ multiplex PCR; TCRdb's table is partial and in-frame only. This table holds about 92,000 clones, about 91% found once. This CDR3 has 15 residues. Per germline, CDR1 MDHEN and CDR2 SYDVKM. V was trimmed by 5 bases and J by 6 bases, leaving 17 bases between them. The chain combines TRBV28 with TRBJ2-1; D perhaps matches TRBD2 (6 bases). The clonotype originates from an adult with an advanced solid tumor such as melanoma, head and neck, liver or kidney cancer. This specimen consisted of CD4+ or CD8+ T cells sorted from blood, obtained in a trial of the OX40 agonist ivuxolimab. CDR3 bases: TGTGCCAGCAGTCTTTCGGGAGTTTGGGCCAATGAGCAGTTCTTC. It is translated as CASSLSGVWANEQFF.